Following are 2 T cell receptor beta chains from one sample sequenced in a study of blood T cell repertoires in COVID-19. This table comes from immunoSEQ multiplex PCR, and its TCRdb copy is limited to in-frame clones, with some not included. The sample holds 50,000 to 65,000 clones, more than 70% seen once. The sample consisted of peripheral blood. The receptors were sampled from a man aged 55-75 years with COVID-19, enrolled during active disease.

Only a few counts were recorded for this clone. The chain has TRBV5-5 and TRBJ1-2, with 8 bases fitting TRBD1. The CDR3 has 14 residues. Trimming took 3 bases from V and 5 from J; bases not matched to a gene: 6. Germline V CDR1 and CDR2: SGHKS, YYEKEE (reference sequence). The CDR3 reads CASSSWTGQYGYTF. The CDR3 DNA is TGTGCCAGCAGCTCCTGGACAGGGCAATATGGCTACACCTTC.

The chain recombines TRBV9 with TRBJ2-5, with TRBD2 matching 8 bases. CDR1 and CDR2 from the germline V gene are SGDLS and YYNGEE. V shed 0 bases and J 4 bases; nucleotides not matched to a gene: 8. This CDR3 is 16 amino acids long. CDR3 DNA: TGTGCCAGCAGCGTAGGTAGAGCGGGAGTAGGAGAGACCCAGTACTTC. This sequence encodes CASSVGRAGVGETQYF.